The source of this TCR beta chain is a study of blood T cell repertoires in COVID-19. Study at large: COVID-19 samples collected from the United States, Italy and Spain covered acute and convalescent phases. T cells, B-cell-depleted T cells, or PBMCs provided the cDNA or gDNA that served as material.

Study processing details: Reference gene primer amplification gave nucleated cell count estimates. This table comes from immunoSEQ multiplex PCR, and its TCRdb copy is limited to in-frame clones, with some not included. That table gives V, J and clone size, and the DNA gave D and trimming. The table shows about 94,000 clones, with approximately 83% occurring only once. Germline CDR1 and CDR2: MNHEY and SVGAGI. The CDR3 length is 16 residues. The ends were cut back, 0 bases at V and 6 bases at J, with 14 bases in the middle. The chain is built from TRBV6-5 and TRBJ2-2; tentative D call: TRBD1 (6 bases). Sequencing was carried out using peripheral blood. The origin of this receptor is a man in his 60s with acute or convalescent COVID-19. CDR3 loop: CASSYSSRGTSGELFF. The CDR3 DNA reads TGTGCCAGCAGTTACTCGTCTAGGGGGACATCCGGGGAGCTGTTTTTT.